These T cell receptor beta chains were read from a single sample in a study of PD-1 blockade in mismatch repair-deficient tumors. Profiled with immunoSEQ multiplex PCR; TCRdb holds only in-frame clones, not every one. The table shows about 79,000 clones, with 65% to 85% occurring only once. Sequencing was performed on peripheral blood, taken 44 weeks after starting pembrolizumab. These receptors all come from an adult with mismatch repair-deficient cancer. Both conserved end residues are part of each CDR3. A D gene is named only where the DNA matches it firmly. A clone size is listed for some rows: how often the clone was seen (once, few, many), or a class if it is expanded.

NA TRBJ2-1 TRBV9 NA CASSVDVYNEQFF TGTGCCAGCAGCGTCGATGTCTACAATGAGCAGTTCTTC
NA TRBJ2-4 TRBV5-1 TRBD1 CATSEGTANIQYF TGCGCCACCAGCGAAGGGACAGCGAACATTCAGTACTTC
NA TRBJ2-7 TRBV27 TRBD2 CASRLAGGSYEQYF TGTGCCAGCAGACTAGCGGGAGGGTCCTACGAGCAGTACTTC
once TRBJ2-3 TRBV5-1 NA CASYSGVGDTQYF TGCGCCAGCTACTCAGGGGTAGGAGATACGCAGTATTTT
few TRBJ1-5 TRBV18 NA CASSPVGGSSNQPQHF TGTGCCAGCTCACCAGTCGGGGGATCAAGCAATCAGCCCCAGCATTTT
NA TRBJ2-4 TRBV27 NA CASSFQARDIQYF TGTGCCAGCAGTTTCCAGGCGAGGGACATTCAGTACTTC
NA TRBJ2-5 TRBV7-8 TRBD2 CASSLGLGLAGGPKVETQYF TGTGCCAGCAGCTTAGGGCTAGGGCTAGCGGGAGGGCCTAAAGTAGAGACCCAGTACTTC
NA TRBJ2-3 TRBV27 NA CASSLSGFPTQYF TGTGCCAGCAGTTTATCAGGGTTTCCTACGCAGTATTTT
NA TRBJ1-4 TRBV11-3 NA CASRNGVNEKLFF TGTGCCAGCAGAAATGGGGTAAATGAAAAACTGTTTTTT
NA TRBJ1-2 TRBV6-5 NA CASSYEGTYGYTF TGTGCCAGCAGTTACGAGGGGACTTATGGCTACACCTTC
NA TRBJ2-3 TRBV7-3 NA CASSLMAADTQYF TGTGCCAGCAGCTTGATGGCGGCAGATACGCAGTATTTT
NA TRBJ1-5 TRBV28 TRBD1 CASKADRGDQPQHF TGTGCCAGCAAGGCGGACAGGGGGGACCAGCCCCAGCATTTT
NA TRBJ2-7 TRBV6-5 NA CASSYDRQAMSYEQYF TGTGCCAGCAGTTACGATCGACAAGCTATGTCCTACGAGCAGTACTTC
once TRBJ2-5 TRBV5-8 NA CASSFTGTQETQYF TGTGCCAGCAGCTTCACAGGGACCCAAGAGACCCAGTACTTC
NA TRBJ2-2 TRBV2 NA CASSGVRRMELFF TGTGCCAGCAGTGGAGTAAGGCGAATGGAGCTGTTTTTT
NA TRBJ1-1 TRBV4-1 TRBD1 CASSQVLTAGGHTEAFF TGCGCCAGCAGCCAAGTCCTGACGGCAGGGGGACACACTGAAGCTTTCTTT